A single T cell receptor beta chain is shown here with its context. Its specificity is not known. The sample is drawn from a study of cytomegalovirus exposure and HLA in healthy donors. 13 Jbeta primers and 60 Vbeta primers were used for the PCR. TCRdb's copy holds only in-frame clones and misses some; the assay was immunoSEQ multiplex PCR. The sample gives roughly 150,000 clones, approximately 70% of which show up once; about 5% is in the top ten. Regarding the study as a whole: The investigators catalogued 164 TCR beta chains as cytomegalovirus-associated. In vitro work confirmed that a few CMV-associated chains recognize CMV antigens. TCR beta sequences reportedly predicted most subjects' HLA-A and HLA-B alleles accurately. CMV serostatus was the only immune exposure information that was available.

The ends lost 3 bases at V and 6 bases at J; junction bases unmatched: 9. CDR1 GTSNPN and CDR2 SVGIG come from the germline V gene (reference sequence). This CDR3 region has 14 residues. The TCR was taken from a young woman in good health and CMV-seropositive. The chain joins TRBV30 to TRBJ1-1; 8 bases map to TRBD1. The sample was PBMCs. The CDR3 sequence: CAWSPGQGAAEAFF. Written as DNA, the CDR3 is TGTGCCTGGAGCCCGGGCCAGGGGGCAGCTGAAGCTTTCTTT.